Listed below are T cell receptor beta chains from one sample, sequenced in a study of T cell responses to AZD1222 COVID-19 vaccine. The repertoire was sequenced with immunoSEQ multiplex PCR; TCRdb's copy has only in-frame clones and lacks some. The profile shows about 6,100 clones, about 90% of them singletons. The source was peripheral blood, collected 28 days after the second AZD1222 dose. The source of these receptors is an adult who received the AZD1222 COVID-19 vaccine. Each CDR3 is given with its conserved first and last residue.

>TRBV6-2/TRBV6-3
CASSSPGGGGNQPQHF
>TRBV2
CASKFQMNTEAFF
>TRBV5-1
CASSLALGPNQPQHF
>TRBV2
CASGKGTAGTEAFF
>TRBV5-6
CASSVTGANSPLHF
>TRBV4-2
CASSQDRGNQPQHF
>TRBV7-9
CASGTYEQYF
>TRBV7-9
CASSFGRFATNEKLFF
>TRBV6-1
CASSETGQNEKLFF
>TRBV6-2/TRBV6-3
CASSQWVESSTEAFF
>TRBV7-9
CASSWASGRVNTGELFF
>TRBV7-2
CASSLAIGPYEQYF
>TRBV19
CASSPRQGVMNTEAFF
>TRBV6-2/TRBV6-3
CASSLTGGIGEAFF
>TRBV2
CASGRNDRTQETQYF
>TRBV7-9
CAHGVRPNTGELFF
>TRBV7-9
CASSLDRRNEKLFF
>TRBV28
CASSPQQGKRYTGELFF
>TRBV5-1
CASSLAQSTDTQYF
>TRBV28
CASSLNWGYTF
>TRBV5-6
CASRSRTAAYGYTF
>TRBV2
CASSPELITGSGANVLTF
>TRBV5-4
CASSSGTVKMNTEAFF